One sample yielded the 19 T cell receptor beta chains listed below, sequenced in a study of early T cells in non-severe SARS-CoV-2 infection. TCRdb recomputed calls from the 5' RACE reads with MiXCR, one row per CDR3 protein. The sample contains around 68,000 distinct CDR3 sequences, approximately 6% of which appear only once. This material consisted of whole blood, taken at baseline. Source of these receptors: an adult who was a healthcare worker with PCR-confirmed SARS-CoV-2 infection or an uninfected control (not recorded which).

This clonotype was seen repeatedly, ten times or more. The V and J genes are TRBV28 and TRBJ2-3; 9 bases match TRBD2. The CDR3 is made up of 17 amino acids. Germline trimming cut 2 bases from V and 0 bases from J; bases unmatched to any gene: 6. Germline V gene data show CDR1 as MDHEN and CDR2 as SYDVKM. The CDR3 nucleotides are TGTGCCAGCAGTTTACCCGAGACTAGCGGCAGCACAGATACGCAGTATTTT. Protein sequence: CASSLPETSGSTDTQYF.

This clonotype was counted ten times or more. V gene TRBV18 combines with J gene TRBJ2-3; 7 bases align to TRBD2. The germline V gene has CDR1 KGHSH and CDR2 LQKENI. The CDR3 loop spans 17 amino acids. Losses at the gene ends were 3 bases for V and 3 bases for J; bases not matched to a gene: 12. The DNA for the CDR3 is TGTGCCAGCTCACCTGAACGGTGGACTAGTAGAACAGATACGCAGTATTTT. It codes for CASSPERWTSRTDTQYF.

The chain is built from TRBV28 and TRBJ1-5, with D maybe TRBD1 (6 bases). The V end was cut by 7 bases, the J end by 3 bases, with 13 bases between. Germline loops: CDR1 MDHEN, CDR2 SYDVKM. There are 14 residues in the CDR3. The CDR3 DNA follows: TGTGCCAGCACGCAGGGGTTGTACAATCAGCCCCAGCATTTT. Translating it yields CASTQGLYNQPQHF.

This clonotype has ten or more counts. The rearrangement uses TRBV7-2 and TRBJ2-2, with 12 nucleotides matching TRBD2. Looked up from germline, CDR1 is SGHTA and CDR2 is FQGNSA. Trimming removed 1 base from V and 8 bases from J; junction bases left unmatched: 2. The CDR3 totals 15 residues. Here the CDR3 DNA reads TGTGCCAGCAGCTTAGGACTAGCGGGAGTTGGGGAGCTGTTTTTT. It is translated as CASSLGLAGVGELFF.

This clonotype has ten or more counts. The CDR3 DNA follows: TGTGCCAGCTCACCACGAGTGGACACCCACGAGCAGTACTTC. Protein: CASSPRVDTHEQYF. This chain uses TRBV18 with TRBJ2-7, with D tentatively TRBD1 (5 bases). Trimming stripped 1 base from V and 5 bases from J, with 12 bases between. The CDR3 is 14 residues long. Germline V gives CDR1 KGHSH, CDR2 LQKENI.

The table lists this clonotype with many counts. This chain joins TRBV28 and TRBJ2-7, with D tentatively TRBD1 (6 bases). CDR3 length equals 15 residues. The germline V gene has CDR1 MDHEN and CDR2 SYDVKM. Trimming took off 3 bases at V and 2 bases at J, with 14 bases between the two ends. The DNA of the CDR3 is TGTGCCAGCAGTTTGGAGACAGGTCTACCCTACGAGCAGTACTTC. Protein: CASSLETGLPYEQYF.

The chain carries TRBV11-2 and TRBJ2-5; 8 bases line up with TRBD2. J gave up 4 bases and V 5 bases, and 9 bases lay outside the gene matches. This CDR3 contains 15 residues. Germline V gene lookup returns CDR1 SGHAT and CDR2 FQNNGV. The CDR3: CASSRTLAGIETQYF. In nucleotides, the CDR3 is TGTGCCAGCAGCCGTACATTAGCGGGAATAGAGACCCAGTACTTC.

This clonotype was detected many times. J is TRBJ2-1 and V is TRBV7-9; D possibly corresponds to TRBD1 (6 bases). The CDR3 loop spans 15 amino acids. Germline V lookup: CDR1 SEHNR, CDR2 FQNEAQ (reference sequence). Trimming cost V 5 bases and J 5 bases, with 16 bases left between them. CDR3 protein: CASSVALSGDNEQFF. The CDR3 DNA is TGTGCCAGCAGCGTTGCCCTCTCAGGGGACAATGAGCAGTTCTTC.

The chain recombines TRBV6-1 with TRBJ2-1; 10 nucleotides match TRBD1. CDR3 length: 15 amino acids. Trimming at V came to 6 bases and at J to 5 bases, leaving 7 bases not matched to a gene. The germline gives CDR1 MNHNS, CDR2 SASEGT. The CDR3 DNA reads TGTGCCAGCAGCTCACGGACAGGGGGTAACAATGAGCAGTTCTTC. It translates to CASSSRTGGNNEQFF.

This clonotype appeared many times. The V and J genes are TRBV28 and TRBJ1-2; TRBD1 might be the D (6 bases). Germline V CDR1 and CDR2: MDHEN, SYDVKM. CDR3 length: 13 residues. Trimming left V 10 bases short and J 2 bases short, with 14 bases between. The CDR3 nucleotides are TGTGCCACTTGGGACACCAACAACTATGGCTACACCTTC. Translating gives CATWDTNNYGYTF.

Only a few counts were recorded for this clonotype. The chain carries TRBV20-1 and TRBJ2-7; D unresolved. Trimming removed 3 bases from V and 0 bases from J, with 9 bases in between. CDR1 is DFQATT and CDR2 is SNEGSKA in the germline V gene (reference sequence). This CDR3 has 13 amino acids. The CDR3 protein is CSARVTVSYEQYF. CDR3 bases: TGCAGTGCTAGGGTGACGGTCTCCTACGAGCAGTACTTC.

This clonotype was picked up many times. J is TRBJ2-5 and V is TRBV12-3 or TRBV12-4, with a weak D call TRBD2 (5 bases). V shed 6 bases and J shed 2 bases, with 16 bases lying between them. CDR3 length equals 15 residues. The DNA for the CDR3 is TGTGCCAGCAGGGCACCTCTAGGAGGTCAAGAGACCCAGTACTTC. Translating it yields CASRAPLGGQETQYF.

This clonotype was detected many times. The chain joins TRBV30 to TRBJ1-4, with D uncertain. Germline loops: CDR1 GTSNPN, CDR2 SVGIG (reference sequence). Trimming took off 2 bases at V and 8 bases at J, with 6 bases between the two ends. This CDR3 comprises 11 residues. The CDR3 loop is CAWSIREKLFF. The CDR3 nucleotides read TGTGCCTGGAGTATTCGGGAAAAACTGTTTTTT.

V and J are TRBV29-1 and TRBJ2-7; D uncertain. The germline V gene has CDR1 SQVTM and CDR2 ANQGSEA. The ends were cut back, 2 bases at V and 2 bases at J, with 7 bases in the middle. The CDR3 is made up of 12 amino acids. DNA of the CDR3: TGCAGCGTTGAATATAACACCTACGAGCAGTACTTC. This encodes CSVEYNTYEQYF.

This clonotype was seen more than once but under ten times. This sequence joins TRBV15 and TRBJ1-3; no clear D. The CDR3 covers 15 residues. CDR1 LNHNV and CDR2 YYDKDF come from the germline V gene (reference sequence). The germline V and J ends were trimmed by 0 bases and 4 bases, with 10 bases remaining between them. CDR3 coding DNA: TGTGCCACCAGCAGAGATTCAGGCAGGGGAAACACCATATATTTT. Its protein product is CATSRDSGRGNTIYF.

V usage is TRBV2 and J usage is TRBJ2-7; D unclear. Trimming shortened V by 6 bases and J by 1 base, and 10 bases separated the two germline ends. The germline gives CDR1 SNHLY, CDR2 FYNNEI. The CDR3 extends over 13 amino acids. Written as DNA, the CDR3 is TGTGCCAGCAGGCGAGACGTTTCCTACGAGCAGTACTTC. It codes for CASRRDVSYEQYF.

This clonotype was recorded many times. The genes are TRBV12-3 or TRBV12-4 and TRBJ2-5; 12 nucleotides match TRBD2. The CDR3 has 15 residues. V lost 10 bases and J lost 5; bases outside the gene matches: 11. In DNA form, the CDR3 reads TGTGCCACTAAGACTAGCGGGGGAGGTGGGGAGACCCAGTACTTC. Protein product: CATKTSGGGGETQYF.

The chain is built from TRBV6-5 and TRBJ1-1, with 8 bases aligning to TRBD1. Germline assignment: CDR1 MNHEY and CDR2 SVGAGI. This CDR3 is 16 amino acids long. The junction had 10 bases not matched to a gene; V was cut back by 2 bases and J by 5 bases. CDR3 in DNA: TGTGCCAGCAGTTACGGGACAGGCCACCGCCCGACTGAAGCTTTCTTT. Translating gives CASSYGTGHRPTEAFF.

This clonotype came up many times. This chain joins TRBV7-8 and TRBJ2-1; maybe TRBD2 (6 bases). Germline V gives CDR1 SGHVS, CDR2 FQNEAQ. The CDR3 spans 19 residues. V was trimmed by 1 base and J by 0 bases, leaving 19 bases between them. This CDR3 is CASSLGLAAKRYSYNEQFF. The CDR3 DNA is TGTGCCAGCAGCTTAGGGTTAGCGGCTAAGCGTTACTCCTACAATGAGCAGTTCTTC.